This TCR beta chain stems from a study of long-term antiretroviral therapy in people with HIV. Investigators performed immunoSEQ version v3.0 at survey level. Only in-frame clones appear in the TCRdb table, and some are missing; sequencing was by immunoSEQ multiplex PCR. Of around 23,000 clones listed, 60% to 80% were seen once; the top ten hold around 10%. CDR1 is MNHEY, CDR2 SMNVEV, per germline (reference sequence). The length of the CDR3 is 14 residues. Trimming removed 4 bases from V and 5 bases from J; junction bases left unmatched: 7. This clone was detected once. The specimen comprised unsorted PBMCs, sampled 2.1 years after starting antiretroviral therapy. This receptor was obtained from a man aged 30 to 39 with HIV. The V and J genes are TRBV27 and TRBJ2-5; TRBD2 agrees at 7 bases. The CDR3 protein is CASSSPGRAETQYF. The CDR3 nucleotides are TGTGCCAGCAGTTCCCCGGGGAGGGCGGAGACCCAGTACTTC.